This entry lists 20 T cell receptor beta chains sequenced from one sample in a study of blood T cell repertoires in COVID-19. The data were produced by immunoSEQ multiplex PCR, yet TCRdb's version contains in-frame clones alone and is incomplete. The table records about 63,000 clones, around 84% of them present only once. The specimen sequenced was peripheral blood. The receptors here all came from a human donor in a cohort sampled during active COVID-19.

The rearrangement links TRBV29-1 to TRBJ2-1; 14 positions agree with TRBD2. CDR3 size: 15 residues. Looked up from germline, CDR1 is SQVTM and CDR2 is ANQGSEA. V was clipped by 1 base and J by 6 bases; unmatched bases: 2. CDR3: CSVEVGTSGSNEQFF. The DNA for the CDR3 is TGCAGCGTTGAAGTGGGGACTAGCGGGAGCAATGAGCAGTTCTTC.

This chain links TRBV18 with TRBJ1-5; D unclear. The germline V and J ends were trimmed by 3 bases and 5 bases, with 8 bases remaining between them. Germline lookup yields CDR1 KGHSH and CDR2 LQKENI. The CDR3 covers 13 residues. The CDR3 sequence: CASSPQQDQPQHF. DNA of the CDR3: TGTGCCAGCTCACCTCAACAAGATCAGCCCCAGCATTTT.

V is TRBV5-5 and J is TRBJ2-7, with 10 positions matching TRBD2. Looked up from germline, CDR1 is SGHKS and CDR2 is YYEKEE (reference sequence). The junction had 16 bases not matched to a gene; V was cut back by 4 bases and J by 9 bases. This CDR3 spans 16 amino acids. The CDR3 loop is CASSPITSGTGGGQYF. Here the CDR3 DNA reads TGTGCCAGCAGCCCGATAACTAGCGGGACGGGAGGGGGGCAGTACTTC.

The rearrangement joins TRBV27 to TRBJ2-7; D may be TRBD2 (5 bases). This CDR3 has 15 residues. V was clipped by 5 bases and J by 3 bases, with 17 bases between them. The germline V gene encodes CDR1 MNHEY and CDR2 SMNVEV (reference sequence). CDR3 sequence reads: CASSRESRDFYEQYF. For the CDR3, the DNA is TGTGCCAGCAGTAGGGAGTCAAGAGATTTCTACGAGCAGTACTTC.

The DNA for the CDR3 is TGTGCCAGCAGGACAGGGGGCGACACCGGGGAGCTGTTTTTT. Encoded protein: CASRTGGDTGELFF. The rearrangement links TRBV6-5 to TRBJ2-2; 10 bases fit TRBD1. The CDR3 extends over 14 amino acids. CDR1 is MNHEY, CDR2 SVGAGI, per germline. With V trimmed by 6 bases and J by 3 bases, 1 base remained unmatched.

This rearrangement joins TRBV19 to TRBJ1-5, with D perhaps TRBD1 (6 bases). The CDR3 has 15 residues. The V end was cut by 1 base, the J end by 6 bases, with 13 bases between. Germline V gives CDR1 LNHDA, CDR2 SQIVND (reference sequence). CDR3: CASSIGAGVVQPQHF. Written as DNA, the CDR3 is TGTGCCAGTAGTATAGGTGCAGGGGTGGTTCAGCCCCAGCATTTT. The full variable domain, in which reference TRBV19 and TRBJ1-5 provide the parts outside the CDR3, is DGGITQSPKYLFRKEGQNVTLSCEQNLNHDAMYWYRQDPGQGLRLIYYSQIVNDFQKGDIAEGYSVSREKKESFPLTVTSAQKNPTAFYLCASSIGAGVVQPQHFGDGTRLSIL.

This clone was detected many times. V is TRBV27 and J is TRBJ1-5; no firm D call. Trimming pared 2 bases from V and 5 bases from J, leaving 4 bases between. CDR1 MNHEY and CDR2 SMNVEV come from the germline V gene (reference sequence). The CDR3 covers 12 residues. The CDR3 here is CASSLQDQPQHF. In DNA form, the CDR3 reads TGTGCCAGCAGTTTACAGGATCAGCCCCAGCATTTT.

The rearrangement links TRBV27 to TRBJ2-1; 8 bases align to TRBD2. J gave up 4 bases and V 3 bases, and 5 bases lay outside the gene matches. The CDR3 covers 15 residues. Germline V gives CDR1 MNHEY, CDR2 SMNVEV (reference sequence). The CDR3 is CASSFGLAGYNEQFF. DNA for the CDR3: TGTGCCAGCAGTTTCGGGTTAGCGGGGTACAATGAGCAGTTCTTC.

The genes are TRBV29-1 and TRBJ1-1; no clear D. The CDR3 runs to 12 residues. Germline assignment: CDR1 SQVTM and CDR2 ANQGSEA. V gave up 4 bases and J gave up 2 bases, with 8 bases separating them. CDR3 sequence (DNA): TGCAGCGTTGTAGCCAGCAACACTGAAGCTTTCTTT. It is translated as CSVVASNTEAFF.

CDR3 sequence: CASQIGDSKSEKLFF. The DNA of the CDR3 is TGCGCCAGCCAGATTGGTGACAGTAAAAGTGAAAAACTGTTTTTT. The chain couples TRBV5-1 to TRBJ1-4; TRBD1 is a possible D gene (5 bases). The germline V gene encodes CDR1 SGHRS and CDR2 YFSETQ. The CDR3 runs to 15 residues. V was shortened by 7 bases and J by 7 bases, with 20 bases between the two germline ends.

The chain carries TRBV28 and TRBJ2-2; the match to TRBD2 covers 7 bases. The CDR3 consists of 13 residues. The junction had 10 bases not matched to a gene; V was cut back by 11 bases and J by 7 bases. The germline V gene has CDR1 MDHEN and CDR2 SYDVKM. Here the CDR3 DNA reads TGTGCCGCTCTAGCGGAGTTACGCGGGGAGCTGTTTTTT. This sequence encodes CAALAELRGELFF. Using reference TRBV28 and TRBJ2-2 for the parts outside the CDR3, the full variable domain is DVKVTQSSRYLVKRTGEKVFLECVQDMDHENMFWYRQDPGLGLRLIYFSYDVKMKEKGDIPEGYSVSREKKERFSLILESASTNQTSMYLCAALAELRGELFFGEGSRLTVL.

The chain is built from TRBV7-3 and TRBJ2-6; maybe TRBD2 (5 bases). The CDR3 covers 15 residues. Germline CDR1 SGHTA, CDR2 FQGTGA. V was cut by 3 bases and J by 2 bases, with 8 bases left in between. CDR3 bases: TGTGCCAGCAGCTTTTGGACTCCTGGGGCCAACGTCCTGACTTTC. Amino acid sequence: CASSFWTPGANVLTF.

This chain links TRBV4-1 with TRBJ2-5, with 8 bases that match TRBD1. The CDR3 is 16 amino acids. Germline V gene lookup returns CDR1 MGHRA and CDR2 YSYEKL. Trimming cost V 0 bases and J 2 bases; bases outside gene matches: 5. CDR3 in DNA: TGCGCCAGCAGCCAAGATGGGACAGGCACACAAGAGACCCAGTACTTC. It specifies CASSQDGTGTQETQYF.

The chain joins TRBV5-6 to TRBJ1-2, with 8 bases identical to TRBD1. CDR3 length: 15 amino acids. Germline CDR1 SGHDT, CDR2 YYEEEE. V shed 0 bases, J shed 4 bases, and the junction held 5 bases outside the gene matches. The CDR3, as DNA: TGTGCCAGCAGCTTGGGGGGACAGGCTCTCTATGGCTACACCTTC. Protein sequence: CASSLGGQALYGYTF.

In DNA form, the CDR3 reads TGCACCAGCAGCCATCTAGCGGCATACAATGAGCAGTTCTTC. Its protein is CTSSHLAAYNEQFF. The chain carries TRBV1 and TRBJ2-1; TRBD2 was called by the table and not checked on the DNA. TRBV1 corresponds to a pseudogene. The CDR3 has 14 amino acids.

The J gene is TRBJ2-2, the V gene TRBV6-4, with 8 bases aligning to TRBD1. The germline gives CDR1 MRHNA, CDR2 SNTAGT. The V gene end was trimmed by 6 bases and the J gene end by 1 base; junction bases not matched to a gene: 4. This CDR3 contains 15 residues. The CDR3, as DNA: TGTGCCAGCAGCCCCGGGACAGGGAACACCGGGGAGCTGTTTTTT. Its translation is CASSPGTGNTGELFF.

DNA for the CDR3: TGTGCCAGCAGTCAGAACAGGGTTGCCTATGGCTACACCTTC. Translation gives CASSQNRVAYGYTF. The chain couples TRBV6-2 or TRBV6-3 to TRBJ1-2, with D maybe TRBD1 (6 bases). Germline V gives CDR1 MNHEY, CDR2 SVGEGT. V lost 5 bases and J lost 4, with 14 bases in between. The CDR3 sequence is 14 residues long.

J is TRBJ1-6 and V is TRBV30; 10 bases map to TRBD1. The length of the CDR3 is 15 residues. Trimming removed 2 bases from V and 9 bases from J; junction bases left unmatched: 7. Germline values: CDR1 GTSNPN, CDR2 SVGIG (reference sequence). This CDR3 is CAWSTGQGLISPLHF. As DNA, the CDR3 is TGTGCCTGGAGTACGGGACAGGGGTTAATTTCACCCCTCCACTTT. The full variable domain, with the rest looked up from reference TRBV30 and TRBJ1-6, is SQTIHQWPATLVQPVGSPLSLECTVEGTSNPNLYWYRQAAGRGLQLLFYSVGIGQISSEVPQNLSASRPQDRQFILSSKKLLLSDSGFYLCAWSTGQGLISPLHFGNGTRLTVT.

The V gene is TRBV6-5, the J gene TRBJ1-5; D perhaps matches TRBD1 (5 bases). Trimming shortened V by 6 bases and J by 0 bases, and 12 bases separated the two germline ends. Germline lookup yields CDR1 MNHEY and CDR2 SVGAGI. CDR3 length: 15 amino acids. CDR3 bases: TGTGCCAGCAGCCCGGGGACTTATAGCAATCAGCCCCAGCATTTT. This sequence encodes CASSPGTYSNQPQHF.

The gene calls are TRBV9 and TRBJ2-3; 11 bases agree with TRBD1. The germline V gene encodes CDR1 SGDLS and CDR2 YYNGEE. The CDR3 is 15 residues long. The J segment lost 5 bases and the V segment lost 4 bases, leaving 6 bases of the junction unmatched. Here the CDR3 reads CASSPGQGGGDTQYF. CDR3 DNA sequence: TGTGCCAGCAGCCCGGGACAGGGGGGCGGAGATACGCAGTATTTT.